This T cell receptor (beta chain) was identified during a study of control samples from healthy donors and cancer patients. Measured with immunoSEQ multiplex PCR; TCRdb has only the in-frame clones, and not every one. The sample carries tens of thousands of clones, 80% to 95% recorded once. The ends lost 6 bases at V and 3 bases at J; junction bases unmatched: 8. In germline, CDR1 is SGHDN, CDR2 FVKESK. The CDR3 has 15 amino acids. The sequenced sample consisted of PBMCs. This clonotype was sampled from a woman aged 40 to 50 with lung cancer. This sequence joins TRBV14 and TRBJ1-1, with TRBD1 matching over 9 bases. For the CDR3, the DNA is TGTGCCAGCAGTCCCGGGACAGGGTGGGACACTGAAGCTTTCTTT. Its protein product is CASSPGTGWDTEAFF.